A selection of T cell receptor beta chains follows, all from one sample in a study of blood T cells in healthy people across ages. TCRdb called the 5' RACE reads again in MiXCR, with one record for every CDR3 protein. The sample has fewer than 800,000 distinct CDR3 sequences; approximately 25% are singletons. This sample was shared with a second study, whose subject was T cells of mothers and their children.

Sample: blood. The receptors derive from a boy between 5 and 17 years old in good health. CDR3s include the opening cysteine and the closing phenylalanine or tryptophan. The order of the fields is J gene, clone size, V gene, CDR3 length, D gene, CDR3 DNA, CDR3 protein. D genes are given only for firm matches. The size field is filled for only some rows; it gives once, few, many or a size class.

J gene: TRBJ2-6; clone size: NA; V gene: TRBV28; CDR3 length: 15; D gene: NA; CDR3 DNA: TGTGCCAGCAGTGCACTGGGCTCTGGGGCCAACGTCCTGACTTTC; CDR3 protein: CASSALGSGANVLTF
J gene: TRBJ1-2; clone size: few; V gene: TRBV29-1; CDR3 length: 12; D gene: NA; CDR3 DNA: TGCAGCGTTCGTGGGGGACTCTATGGCTACACCTTC; CDR3 protein: CSVRGGLYGYTF
J gene: TRBJ1-6; clone size: NA; V gene: TRBV6-2/TRBV6-3; CDR3 length: 14; D gene: NA; CDR3 DNA: TGTGCCAGCAACCCAGGCGATTATAATTCACCCCTCCACTTT; CDR3 protein: CASNPGDYNSPLHF
J gene: TRBJ2-1; clone size: NA; V gene: TRBV24-1; CDR3 length: 15; D gene: NA; CDR3 DNA: TGTGCCACCAGTGACCCGGGTGACAGAAACAATGAGCAGTTCTTC; CDR3 protein: CATSDPGDRNNEQFF
J gene: TRBJ2-5; clone size: few; V gene: TRBV6-2/TRBV6-3; CDR3 length: 14; D gene: NA; CDR3 DNA: TGTGCCAGCAGTTACTCTACACCTATCGAGACCCAGTACTTC; CDR3 protein: CASSYSTPIETQYF
J gene: TRBJ2-1; clone size: few; V gene: TRBV9; CDR3 length: 17; D gene: TRBD2; CDR3 DNA: TGTGCCAGCAGCCGCCTATTGACCAGCGGGAGGGCCAATGAGCAGTTCTTC; CDR3 protein: CASSRLLTSGRANEQFF
J gene: TRBJ2-7; clone size: NA; V gene: TRBV20-1; CDR3 length: 15; D gene: NA; CDR3 DNA: TGCAGTGCTAGGGGGGAGAGGGGCGCGACTTACGAGCAGTACTTC; CDR3 protein: CSARGERGATYEQYF
J gene: TRBJ2-7; clone size: few; V gene: TRBV3-1; CDR3 length: 14; D gene: NA; CDR3 DNA: TGTGCCAGCAGCCATGGTTGGGACTCCTACGAGCAGTACTTC; CDR3 protein: CASSHGWDSYEQYF
J gene: TRBJ2-1; clone size: NA; V gene: TRBV11-2; CDR3 length: 15; D gene: NA; CDR3 DNA: TGTGCCAGCAGCTTAGTAAGGGGGGTCTACAATGAGCAGTTCTTC; CDR3 protein: CASSLVRGVYNEQFF
J gene: TRBJ2-5; clone size: NA; V gene: TRBV20-1; CDR3 length: 13; D gene: TRBD2; CDR3 DNA: TGCAGTCTCGGACTAGCGGCCTCGGGGGAGCAGTACTTC; CDR3 protein: CSLGLAASGEQYF
J gene: TRBJ2-1; clone size: many; V gene: TRBV7-9; CDR3 length: 13; D gene: NA; CDR3 DNA: TGTGCCAGCAGCTTAGCTCCGAACAATGAGCAGTTCTTC; CDR3 protein: CASSLAPNNEQFF
J gene: TRBJ2-7; clone size: few; V gene: TRBV6-6; CDR3 length: 15; D gene: NA; CDR3 DNA: TGTGCCAGCAGTTACTCTCGTGGCGACTCCTACGAGCAGTACTTC; CDR3 protein: CASSYSRGDSYEQYF
J gene: TRBJ2-7; clone size: NA; V gene: TRBV29-1; CDR3 length: 13; D gene: NA; CDR3 DNA: TGCAGCGTTCGCCGGACAGTCTCCTACGAGCAGTACTTC; CDR3 protein: CSVRRTVSYEQYF
J gene: TRBJ1-5; clone size: few; V gene: TRBV20-1; CDR3 length: 13; D gene: NA; CDR3 DNA: TGCAGTGCTAGAGGACCAGTCAATCAGCCCCAGCATTTT; CDR3 protein: CSARGPVNQPQHF
J gene: TRBJ2-5; clone size: NA; V gene: TRBV20-1; CDR3 length: 13; D gene: NA; CDR3 DNA: TGCAGTGCTAGACGGGCGGGGCTGGAGACCCAGTACTTC; CDR3 protein: CSARRAGLETQYF
J gene: TRBJ2-7; clone size: NA; V gene: TRBV4-2; CDR3 length: 16; D gene: NA; CDR3 DNA: TGTGCCAGCAGCCAAGAGGGGTACAGGGTGACGGGCGAGCAGTACTTC; CDR3 protein: CASSQEGYRVTGEQYF
J gene: TRBJ2-7; clone size: NA; V gene: TRBV9; CDR3 length: 12; D gene: NA; CDR3 DNA: TGTGCCAGCAGCGTAAGTGGCGGCGAGCAGTACTTC; CDR3 protein: CASSVSGGEQYF
J gene: TRBJ2-3; clone size: few; V gene: TRBV20-1; CDR3 length: 12; D gene: NA; CDR3 DNA: TGCAGTGCTAGGGGGGTAGGAGATACGCAGTATTTT; CDR3 protein: CSARGVGDTQYF
J gene: TRBJ2-5; clone size: NA; V gene: TRBV21-1; CDR3 length: 15; D gene: NA; CDR3 DNA: TGTGCCAGCCGTCTTACCGGGGGAGGTAAAGAGACCCAGTACTTC; CDR3 protein: CASRLTGGGKETQYF
J gene: TRBJ2-2; clone size: NA; V gene: TRBV6-5; CDR3 length: 17; D gene: NA; CDR3 DNA: TGTGCCAGCAGTTACGAAAATGTGGACGGACCCACCGGGGAGCTGTTTTTT; CDR3 protein: CASSYENVDGPTGELFF
J gene: TRBJ1-2; clone size: few; V gene: TRBV6-6; CDR3 length: 15; D gene: NA; CDR3 DNA: TGTGCCAGCGGCCTCAGGGAAGGGGCCAACTATGGCTACACCTTC; CDR3 protein: CASGLREGANYGYTF
J gene: TRBJ1-3; clone size: NA; V gene: TRBV7-2; CDR3 length: 15; D gene: NA; CDR3 DNA: TGTGCCAGCAGCTTAGCTGTTAGCTCTGGAAACACCATATATTTT; CDR3 protein: CASSLAVSSGNTIYF
J gene: TRBJ2-5; clone size: NA; V gene: TRBV7-9; CDR3 length: 14; D gene: NA; CDR3 DNA: TGTGCCAGCAGCATACGGGCCAGCGAAGAGACCCAGTACTTC; CDR3 protein: CASSIRASEETQYF
J gene: TRBJ2-7; clone size: many; V gene: TRBV29-1; CDR3 length: 14; D gene: TRBD1; CDR3 DNA: TGCAGCGTGGGCCGGGACAGGGACTCCTACGAGCAGTACTTC; CDR3 protein: CSVGRDRDSYEQYF
J gene: TRBJ1-1; clone size: few; V gene: TRBV29-1; CDR3 length: 14; D gene: TRBD1; CDR3 DNA: TGCAGCATCCAGGGGGCTGATGTGAACACTGAAGCTTTCTTT; CDR3 protein: CSIQGADVNTEAFF
J gene: TRBJ2-4; clone size: many; V gene: TRBV4-2; CDR3 length: 14; D gene: TRBD1; CDR3 DNA: TGTGCCAGCAGCCAAGCGGACAGGAAAAACATTCAGTACTTC; CDR3 protein: CASSQADRKNIQYF
J gene: TRBJ2-3; clone size: NA; V gene: TRBV12-3/TRBV12-4; CDR3 length: 14; D gene: TRBD1; CDR3 DNA: TGTGCCAGCAGTTTCCAGGGGGCTGGAGATACGCAGTATTTT; CDR3 protein: CASSFQGAGDTQYF
J gene: TRBJ2-1; clone size: few; V gene: TRBV7-6; CDR3 length: 16; D gene: NA; CDR3 DNA: TGTGCCAGCAGCCCCCCGCGGCAGGGCTCCTACAATGAGCAGTTCTTC; CDR3 protein: CASSPPRQGSYNEQFF
J gene: TRBJ2-3; clone size: many; V gene: TRBV7-2; CDR3 length: 16; D gene: TRBD2; CDR3 DNA: TGTGCCAGCAGCTTACTCAGCGGGGGGAGCACAGATACGCAGTATTTT; CDR3 protein: CASSLLSGGSTDTQYF
J gene: TRBJ1-1; clone size: NA; V gene: TRBV19; CDR3 length: 17; D gene: TRBD1; CDR3 DNA: TGTGCCAGTAGTATCGGGACAGCAACGATGGCGGACACTGAAGCTTTCTTT; CDR3 protein: CASSIGTATMADTEAFF
J gene: TRBJ2-3; clone size: few; V gene: TRBV6-2/TRBV6-3; CDR3 length: 12; D gene: NA; CDR3 DNA: TGTGCCAGCACCAAGGGTGCAGATACGCAGTATTTT; CDR3 protein: CASTKGADTQYF
J gene: TRBJ2-1; clone size: NA; V gene: TRBV28; CDR3 length: 16; D gene: TRBD2; CDR3 DNA: TGTGCCAGCAGTTTGGAGCTTCAGCGGGAGACGAATGAGCAGTTCTTC; CDR3 protein: CASSLELQRETNEQFF
J gene: TRBJ2-2; clone size: few; V gene: TRBV6-5; CDR3 length: 13; D gene: NA; CDR3 DNA: TGTGCCAGCTCCAAAAGGGGGACCGGGGAGCTGTTTTTT; CDR3 protein: CASSKRGTGELFF
J gene: TRBJ2-7; clone size: few; V gene: TRBV20-1; CDR3 length: 13; D gene: NA; CDR3 DNA: TGCAGTGCTGACCCAAAAAAGGTCGACGAGCAGTACTTC; CDR3 protein: CSADPKKVDEQYF
J gene: TRBJ2-7; clone size: NA; V gene: TRBV5-1; CDR3 length: 15; D gene: NA; CDR3 DNA: TGCGCCAGCAGCTTGGCCGTTGGTCGGGAGTACGAGCAGTACTTC; CDR3 protein: CASSLAVGREYEQYF
J gene: TRBJ1-5; clone size: NA; V gene: TRBV10-3; CDR3 length: 15; D gene: NA; CDR3 DNA: TGTGCCATCAGTGAGTCGCTAATGAAGGGTCAGCCCCAGCATTTT; CDR3 protein: CAISESLMKGQPQHF
J gene: TRBJ2-7; clone size: few; V gene: TRBV12-3/TRBV12-4; CDR3 length: 16; D gene: TRBD1; CDR3 DNA: TGTGCCAGCAGTTTACTGAGGGACAGGGGGCGAGGGGAGCAGTACTTC; CDR3 protein: CASSLLRDRGRGEQYF
J gene: TRBJ1-1; clone size: NA; V gene: TRBV20-1; CDR3 length: 15; D gene: NA; CDR3 DNA: TGCAGTGCTATGCCGGATTCGGGGGCCCACACTGAAGCTTTCTTT; CDR3 protein: CSAMPDSGAHTEAFF
J gene: TRBJ1-1; clone size: few; V gene: TRBV10-3; CDR3 length: 16; D gene: NA; CDR3 DNA: TGTGCCATCAGTGAGTCGAAAGGGGGAATGAACACTGAAGCTTTCTTT; CDR3 protein: CAISESKGGMNTEAFF
J gene: TRBJ2-3; clone size: once; V gene: TRBV29-1; CDR3 length: 9; D gene: NA; CDR3 DNA: TGCAGCGTCACAGATACGCAGTATTTT; CDR3 protein: CSVTDTQYF
J gene: TRBJ2-7; clone size: few; V gene: TRBV6-2/TRBV6-3; CDR3 length: 17; D gene: NA; CDR3 DNA: TGTGCCAGCAGTTTCGTACTTTACCCGGGATCTCACTACGAGCAGTACTTC; CDR3 protein: CASSFVLYPGSHYEQYF
J gene: TRBJ1-1; clone size: few; V gene: TRBV18; CDR3 length: 16; D gene: NA; CDR3 DNA: TGTGCCAGCTCACCATTATACCAGGTTATGAACACTGAAGCTTTCTTT; CDR3 protein: CASSPLYQVMNTEAFF
J gene: TRBJ1-3; clone size: NA; V gene: TRBV19; CDR3 length: 15; D gene: TRBD1; CDR3 DNA: TGTGCCAGTAGTATCGACAGGGATGCTGGAAACACCATATATTTT; CDR3 protein: CASSIDRDAGNTIYF
J gene: TRBJ2-7; clone size: NA; V gene: TRBV7-2; CDR3 length: 15; D gene: NA; CDR3 DNA: TGTGCCAGCAGCCCGAGTTGGGGCAGAACCTACGAGCAGTACTTC; CDR3 protein: CASSPSWGRTYEQYF
J gene: TRBJ2-1; clone size: NA; V gene: TRBV12-3/TRBV12-4; CDR3 length: 20; D gene: NA; CDR3 DNA: TGTGCCAGCAGTGTAACTCCTCTACTTTACGGGCTAAGCTCCTACAATGAGCAGTTCTTC; CDR3 protein: CASSVTPLLYGLSSYNEQFF
J gene: TRBJ2-7; clone size: NA; V gene: TRBV5-6; CDR3 length: 13; D gene: NA; CDR3 DNA: TGTGCCAGCAGCCTGACACACTCCTACGAGCAGTACTTC; CDR3 protein: CASSLTHSYEQYF
J gene: TRBJ2-1; clone size: few; V gene: TRBV28; CDR3 length: 15; D gene: TRBD2; CDR3 DNA: TGTGCCAGCACCCTGGGACTAGCGGACTACAATGAGCAGTTCTTC; CDR3 protein: CASTLGLADYNEQFF
J gene: TRBJ2-7; clone size: once; V gene: TRBV27; CDR3 length: 16; D gene: NA; CDR3 DNA: TGTGCCAGCAGTTTATTCCCCCCACTCAGCCAATACGAGCAGTACTTC; CDR3 protein: CASSLFPPLSQYEQYF
J gene: TRBJ2-5; clone size: NA; V gene: TRBV23-1; CDR3 length: 14; D gene: NA; CDR3 DNA: TGCGCCAGCAGTCAAAGGGCCAAACGAGAGACCCAGTACTTC; CDR3 protein: CASSQRAKRETQYF
J gene: TRBJ1-4; clone size: few; V gene: TRBV4-3; CDR3 length: 15; D gene: NA; CDR3 DNA: TGCGCCAGCGGCCGGGACGGCGCAACTAATGAAAAACTGTTTTTT; CDR3 protein: CASGRDGATNEKLFF
J gene: TRBJ2-3; clone size: NA; V gene: TRBV7-9; CDR3 length: 17; D gene: TRBD2; CDR3 DNA: TGTGCCAGCAGCGGAGCGGGAGCCCTGTTATTCACAGATACGCAGTATTTT; CDR3 protein: CASSGAGALLFTDTQYF
J gene: TRBJ1-1; clone size: NA; V gene: TRBV6-1; CDR3 length: 14; D gene: NA; CDR3 DNA: TGTGCCAGCATTATCGACAGGTGGAACACTGAAGCTTTCTTT; CDR3 protein: CASIIDRWNTEAFF
J gene: TRBJ2-3; clone size: NA; V gene: TRBV2; CDR3 length: 13; D gene: NA; CDR3 DNA: TGTGCCAGCAATCAGCCCGGCACAGATACGCAGTATTTT; CDR3 protein: CASNQPGTDTQYF
J gene: TRBJ2-7; clone size: NA; V gene: TRBV6-5; CDR3 length: 12; D gene: NA; CDR3 DNA: TGTGCCAGCATGACCGGCAACTACGAGCAGTACTTC; CDR3 protein: CASMTGNYEQYF